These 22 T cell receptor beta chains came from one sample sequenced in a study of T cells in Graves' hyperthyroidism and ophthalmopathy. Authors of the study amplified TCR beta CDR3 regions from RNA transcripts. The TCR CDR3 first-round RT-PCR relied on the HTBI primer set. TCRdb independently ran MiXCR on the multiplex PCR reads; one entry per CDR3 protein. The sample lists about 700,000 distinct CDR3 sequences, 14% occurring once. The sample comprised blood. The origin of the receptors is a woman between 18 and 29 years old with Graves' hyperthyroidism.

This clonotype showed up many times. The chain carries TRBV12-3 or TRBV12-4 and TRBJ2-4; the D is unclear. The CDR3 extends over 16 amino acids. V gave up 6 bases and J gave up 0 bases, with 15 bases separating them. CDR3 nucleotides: TGTGCCAGCAGATTACGAGGAACGGCAGCCAAAAACATTCAGTACTTC. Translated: CASRLRGTAAKNIQYF.

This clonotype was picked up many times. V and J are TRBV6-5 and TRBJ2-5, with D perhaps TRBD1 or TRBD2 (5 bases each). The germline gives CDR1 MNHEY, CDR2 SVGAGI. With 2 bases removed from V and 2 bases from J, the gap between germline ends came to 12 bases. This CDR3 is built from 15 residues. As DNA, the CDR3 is TGTGCCAGCAGTTACGACCTAGGGGAGCAAGAGACCCAGTACTTC. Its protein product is CASSYDLGEQETQYF.

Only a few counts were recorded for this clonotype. This CDR3 reads CSASVFRNTEAFF. DNA of the CDR3: TGCAGTGCTAGTGTATTCCGGAACACTGAAGCTTTCTTT. The chain recombines TRBV20-1 with TRBJ1-1, with D unclear. This CDR3 is 13 amino acids long. Germline CDR1 is DFQATT and CDR2 is SNEGSKA (reference sequence). V was cut by 3 bases and J by 1 base, with 9 bases left in between.

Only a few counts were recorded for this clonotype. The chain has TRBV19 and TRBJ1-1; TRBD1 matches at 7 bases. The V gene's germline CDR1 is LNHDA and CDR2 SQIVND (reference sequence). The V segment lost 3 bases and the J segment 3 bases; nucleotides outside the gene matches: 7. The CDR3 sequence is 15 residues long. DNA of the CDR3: TGTGCCAGTAGTATTCGGACAGGCTTGGACACTGAAGCTTTCTTT. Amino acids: CASSIRTGLDTEAFF.

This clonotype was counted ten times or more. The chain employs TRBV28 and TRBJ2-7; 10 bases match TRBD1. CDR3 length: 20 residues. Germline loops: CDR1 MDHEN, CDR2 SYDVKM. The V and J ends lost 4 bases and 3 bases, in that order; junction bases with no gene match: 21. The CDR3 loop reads CASSSQFHRPGTGVGYEQYF. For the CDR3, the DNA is TGTGCCAGCAGTTCACAATTCCACCGTCCCGGGACAGGGGTCGGCTACGAGCAGTACTTC.

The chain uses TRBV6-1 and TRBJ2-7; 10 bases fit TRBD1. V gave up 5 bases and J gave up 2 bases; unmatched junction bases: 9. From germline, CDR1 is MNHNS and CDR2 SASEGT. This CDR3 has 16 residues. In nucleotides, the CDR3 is TGTGCCAGCAGTCTAACCTCCGGGACAGGGGCCTACGAGCAGTACTTC. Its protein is CASSLTSGTGAYEQYF.

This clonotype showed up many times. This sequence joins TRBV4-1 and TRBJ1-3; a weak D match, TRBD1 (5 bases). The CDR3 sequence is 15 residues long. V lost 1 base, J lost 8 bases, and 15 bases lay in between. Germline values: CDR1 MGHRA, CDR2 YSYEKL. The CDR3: CASSQVLGGMDTIYF. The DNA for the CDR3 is TGCGCCAGCAGCCAAGTCCTTGGGGGGATGGACACCATATATTTT.

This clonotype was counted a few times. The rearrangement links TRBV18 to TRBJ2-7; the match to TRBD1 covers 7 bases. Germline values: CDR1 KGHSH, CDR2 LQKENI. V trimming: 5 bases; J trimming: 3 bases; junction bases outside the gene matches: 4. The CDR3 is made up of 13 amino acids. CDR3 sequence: CASSTGTVYEQYF. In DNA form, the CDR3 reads TGTGCCAGCTCAACAGGGACAGTCTACGAGCAGTACTTC.

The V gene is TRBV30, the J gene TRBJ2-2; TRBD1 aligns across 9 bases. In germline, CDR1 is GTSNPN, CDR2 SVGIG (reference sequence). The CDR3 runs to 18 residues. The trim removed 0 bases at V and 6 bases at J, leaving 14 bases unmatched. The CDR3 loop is CAWSVRGTGGRFAGELFF. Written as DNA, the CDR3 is TGTGCCTGGAGTGTACGGGGAACAGGGGGCCGGTTTGCCGGGGAGCTGTTTTTT. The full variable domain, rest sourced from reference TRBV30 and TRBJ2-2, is SQTIHQWPATLVQPVGSPLSLECTVEGTSNPNLYWYRQAAGRGLQLLFYSVGIGQISSEVPQNLSASRPQDRQFILSSKKLLLSDSGFYLCAWSVRGTGGRFAGELFFGEGSRLTVL.

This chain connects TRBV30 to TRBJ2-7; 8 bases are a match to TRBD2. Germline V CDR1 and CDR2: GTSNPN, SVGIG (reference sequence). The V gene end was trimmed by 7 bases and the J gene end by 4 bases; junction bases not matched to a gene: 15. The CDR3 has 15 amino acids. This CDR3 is CAYKRAGVPSYEQYF. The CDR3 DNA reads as TGTGCCTATAAAAGAGCGGGAGTTCCCTCGTACGAGCAGTACTTC.

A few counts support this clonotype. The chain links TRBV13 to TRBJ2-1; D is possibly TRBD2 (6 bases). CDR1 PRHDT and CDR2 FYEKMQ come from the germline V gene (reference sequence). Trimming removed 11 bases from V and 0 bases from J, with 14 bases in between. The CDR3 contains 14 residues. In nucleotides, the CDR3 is TGTGCCTCCGGGGCCGGGAGCTCCTACAATGAGCAGTTCTTC. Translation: CASGAGSSYNEQFF.

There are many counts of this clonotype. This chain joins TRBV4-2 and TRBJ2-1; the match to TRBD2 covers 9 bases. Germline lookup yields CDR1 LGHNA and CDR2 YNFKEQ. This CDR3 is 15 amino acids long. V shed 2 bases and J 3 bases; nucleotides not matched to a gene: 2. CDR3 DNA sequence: TGTGCCAGCAGCCAAAAGCGGGAGGACTACAATGAGCAGTTCTTC. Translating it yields CASSQKREDYNEQFF.

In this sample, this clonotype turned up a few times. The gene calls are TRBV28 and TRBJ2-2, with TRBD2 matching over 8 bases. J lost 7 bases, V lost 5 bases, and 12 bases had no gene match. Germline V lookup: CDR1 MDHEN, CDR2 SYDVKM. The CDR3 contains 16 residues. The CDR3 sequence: CASSPAGTSGGGELFF. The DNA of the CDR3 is TGTGCCAGCAGTCCCGCGGGGACTAGTGGTGGCGGGGAGCTGTTTTTT.

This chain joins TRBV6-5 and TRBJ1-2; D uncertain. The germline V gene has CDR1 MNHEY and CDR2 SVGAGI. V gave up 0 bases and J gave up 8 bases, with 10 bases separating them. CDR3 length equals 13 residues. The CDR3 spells CASSYSGPGGYTF. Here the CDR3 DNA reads TGTGCCAGCAGTTACTCCGGCCCGGGCGGCTACACCTTC.

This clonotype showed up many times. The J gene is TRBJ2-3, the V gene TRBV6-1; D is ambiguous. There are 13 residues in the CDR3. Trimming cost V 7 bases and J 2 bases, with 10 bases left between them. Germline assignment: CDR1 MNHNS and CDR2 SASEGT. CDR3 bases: TGTGCCAGCACGCGACCCAACACAGATACGCAGTATTTT. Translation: CASTRPNTDTQYF.

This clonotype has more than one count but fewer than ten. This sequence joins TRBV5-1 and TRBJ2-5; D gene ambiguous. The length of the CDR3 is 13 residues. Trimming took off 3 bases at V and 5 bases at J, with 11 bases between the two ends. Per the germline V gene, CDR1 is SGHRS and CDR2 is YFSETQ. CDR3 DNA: TGCGCCAGCAGCTCTGCGATGTGGGAGACCCAGTACTTC. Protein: CASSSAMWETQYF. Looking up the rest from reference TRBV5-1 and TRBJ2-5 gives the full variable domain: KAGVTQTPRYLIKTRGQQVTLSCSPISGHRSVSWYQQTPGQGLQFLFEYFSETQRNKGNFPGRFSGRQFSNSRSEMNVSTLELGDSALYLCASSSAMWETQYFGPGTRLLVL.

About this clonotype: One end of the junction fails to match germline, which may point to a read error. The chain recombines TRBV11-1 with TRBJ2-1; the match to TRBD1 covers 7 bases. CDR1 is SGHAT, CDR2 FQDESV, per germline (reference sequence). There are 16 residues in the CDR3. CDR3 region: CASSSHSDRRYNERFF. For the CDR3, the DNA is TGTGCCAGCAGCTCCCACTCGGACAGGAGGTACAATGAGCGGTTCTTC.

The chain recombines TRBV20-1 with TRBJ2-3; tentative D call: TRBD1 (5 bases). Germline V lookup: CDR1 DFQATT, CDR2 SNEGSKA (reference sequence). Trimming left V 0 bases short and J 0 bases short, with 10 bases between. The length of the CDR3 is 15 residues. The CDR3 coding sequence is TGCAGTGCTAGAGACTTACAGGCTAGCACAGATACGCAGTATTTT. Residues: CSARDLQASTDTQYF.

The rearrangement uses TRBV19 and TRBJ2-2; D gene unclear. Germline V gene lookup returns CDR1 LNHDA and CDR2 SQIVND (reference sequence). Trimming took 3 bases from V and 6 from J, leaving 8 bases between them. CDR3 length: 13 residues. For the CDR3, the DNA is TGTGCCAGTAGTATTCCCAACCCCGGGGAGCTGTTTTTT. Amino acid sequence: CASSIPNPGELFF.

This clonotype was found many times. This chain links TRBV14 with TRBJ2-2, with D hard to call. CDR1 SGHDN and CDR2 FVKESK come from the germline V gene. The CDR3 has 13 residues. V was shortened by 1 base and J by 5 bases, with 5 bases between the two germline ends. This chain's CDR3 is CASSQVRTGELFF. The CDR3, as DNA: TGTGCCAGCAGCCAAGTTCGAACCGGGGAGCTGTTTTTT.

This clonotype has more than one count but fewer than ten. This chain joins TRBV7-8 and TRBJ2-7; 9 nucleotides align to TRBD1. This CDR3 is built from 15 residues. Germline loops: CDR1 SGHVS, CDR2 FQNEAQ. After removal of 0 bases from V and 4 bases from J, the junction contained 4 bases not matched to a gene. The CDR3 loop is CASSLAGQGQYEQYF. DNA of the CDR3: TGTGCCAGCAGCTTAGCAGGACAGGGGCAATACGAGCAGTACTTC. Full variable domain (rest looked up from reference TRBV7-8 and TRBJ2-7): GAGVSQSPRYKVAKRGQDVALRCDPISGHVSLFWYQQALGQGPEFLTYFQNEAQLDKSGLPSDRFFAERPEGSVSTLKIQRTQQEDSAVYLCASSLAGQGQYEQYFGPGTRLTVT.

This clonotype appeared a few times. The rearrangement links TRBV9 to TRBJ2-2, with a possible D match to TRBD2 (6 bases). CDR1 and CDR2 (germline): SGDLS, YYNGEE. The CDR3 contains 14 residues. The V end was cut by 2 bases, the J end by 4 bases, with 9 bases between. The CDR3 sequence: CASSVTSITGELFF. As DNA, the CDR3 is TGTGCCAGCAGCGTGACTAGTATCACCGGGGAGCTGTTTTTT.